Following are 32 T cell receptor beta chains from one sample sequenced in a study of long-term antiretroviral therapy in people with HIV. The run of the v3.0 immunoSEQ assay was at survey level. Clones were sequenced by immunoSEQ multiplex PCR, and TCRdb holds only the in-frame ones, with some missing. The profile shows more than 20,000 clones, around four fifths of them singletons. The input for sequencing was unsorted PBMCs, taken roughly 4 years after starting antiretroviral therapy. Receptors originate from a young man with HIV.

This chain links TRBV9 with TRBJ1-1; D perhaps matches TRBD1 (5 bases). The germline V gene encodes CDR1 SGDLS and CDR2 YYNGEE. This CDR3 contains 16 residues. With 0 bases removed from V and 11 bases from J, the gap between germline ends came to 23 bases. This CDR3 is CASSVVPPGMGTLAFF. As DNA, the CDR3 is TGTGCCAGCAGCGTAGTACCCCCTGGTATGGGGACGTTGGCTTTCTTT. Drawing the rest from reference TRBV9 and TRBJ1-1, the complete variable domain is DSGVTQTPKHLITATGQRVTLRCSPRSGDLSVYWYQQSLDQGLQFLIQYYNGEERAKGNILERFSAQQFPDLHSELNLSSLELGDSALYFCASSVVPPGMGTLAFFGQGTRLTVV.

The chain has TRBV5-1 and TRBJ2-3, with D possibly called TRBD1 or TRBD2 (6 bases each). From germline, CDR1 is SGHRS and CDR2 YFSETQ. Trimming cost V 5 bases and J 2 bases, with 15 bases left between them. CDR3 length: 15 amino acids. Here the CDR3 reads CASRWGARNTDTQYF. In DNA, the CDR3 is TGCGCCAGCAGATGGGGGGCTAGGAACACAGATACGCAGTATTTT.

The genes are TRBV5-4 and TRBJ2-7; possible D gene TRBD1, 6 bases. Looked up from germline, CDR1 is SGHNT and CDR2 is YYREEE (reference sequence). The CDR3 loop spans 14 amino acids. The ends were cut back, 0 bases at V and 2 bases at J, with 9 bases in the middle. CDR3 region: CASSLDRAAYEQYF. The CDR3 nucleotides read TGTGCCAGCAGCTTGGACAGGGCGGCCTACGAGCAGTACTTC.

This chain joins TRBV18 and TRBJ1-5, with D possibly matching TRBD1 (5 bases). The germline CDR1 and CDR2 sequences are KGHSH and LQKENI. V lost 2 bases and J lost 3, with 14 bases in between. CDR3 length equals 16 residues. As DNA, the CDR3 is TGTGCCAGCTCACCATTTGAGGCGGGACCCAATCAGCCCCAGCATTTT. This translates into CASSPFEAGPNQPQHF.

The CDR3 nucleotides are TGTGCCAGCAGCTTAGGGGTCGGGGGGGGTAGAAACATTCAGTACTTC. Translated: CASSLGVGGGRNIQYF. This sequence joins TRBV7-8 and TRBJ2-4; TRBD2 matches 8 bases. In germline, CDR1 is SGHVS, CDR2 FQNEAQ. Germline trimming cut 1 base from V and 6 bases from J; bases unmatched to any gene: 8. The CDR3 has 16 amino acids.

In DNA form, the CDR3 reads TGTGCCAGCAGCCCAACAGGGCCACACACCGGGGAGCTGTTTTTT. This gives the protein CASSPTGPHTGELFF. The rearrangement joins TRBV11-2 to TRBJ2-2; maybe TRBD1 (6 bases). Trimming took 5 bases from V and 3 from J, leaving 13 bases between them. The CDR3 consists of 15 residues. CDR1 SGHAT and CDR2 FQNNGV come from the germline V gene.

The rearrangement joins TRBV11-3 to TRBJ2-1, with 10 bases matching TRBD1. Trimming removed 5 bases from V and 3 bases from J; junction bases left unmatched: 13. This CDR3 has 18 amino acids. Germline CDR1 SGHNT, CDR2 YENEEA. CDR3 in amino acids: CASSPGEATGGNYNEQFF. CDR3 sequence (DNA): TGTGCCAGCAGCCCCGGTGAGGCGACAGGGGGCAACTACAATGAGCAGTTCTTC.

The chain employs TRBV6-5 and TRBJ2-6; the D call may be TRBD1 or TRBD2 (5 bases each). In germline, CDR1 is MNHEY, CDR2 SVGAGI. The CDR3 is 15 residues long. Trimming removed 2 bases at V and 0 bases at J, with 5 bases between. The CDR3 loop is CASSYGGSGANVLTF. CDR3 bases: TGTGCCAGCAGTTACGGGGGCTCTGGGGCCAACGTCCTGACTTTC.

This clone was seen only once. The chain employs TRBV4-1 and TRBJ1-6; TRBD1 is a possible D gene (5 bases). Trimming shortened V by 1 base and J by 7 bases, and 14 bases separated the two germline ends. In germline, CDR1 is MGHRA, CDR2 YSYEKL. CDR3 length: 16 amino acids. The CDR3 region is CASSQGRVTVNSPLHF. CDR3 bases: TGCGCCAGCAGCCAAGGGAGGGTGACAGTCAATTCACCCCTCCACTTT.

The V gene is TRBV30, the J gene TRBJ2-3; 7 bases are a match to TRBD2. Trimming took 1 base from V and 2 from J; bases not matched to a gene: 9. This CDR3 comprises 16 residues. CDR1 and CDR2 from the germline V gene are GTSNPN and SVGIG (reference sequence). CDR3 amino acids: CAWSAAGRGTTDTQYF. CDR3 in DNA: TGTGCCTGGAGTGCAGCGGGGCGGGGCACCACAGATACGCAGTATTTT.

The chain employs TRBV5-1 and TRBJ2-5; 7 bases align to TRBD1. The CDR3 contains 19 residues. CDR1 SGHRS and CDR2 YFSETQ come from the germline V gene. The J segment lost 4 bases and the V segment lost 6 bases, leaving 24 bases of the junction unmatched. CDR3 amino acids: CASILLGTVGLGGGETQYF. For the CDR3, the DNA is TGCGCCAGCATACTACTCGGGACAGTGGGCCTCGGTGGAGGAGAGACCCAGTACTTC.

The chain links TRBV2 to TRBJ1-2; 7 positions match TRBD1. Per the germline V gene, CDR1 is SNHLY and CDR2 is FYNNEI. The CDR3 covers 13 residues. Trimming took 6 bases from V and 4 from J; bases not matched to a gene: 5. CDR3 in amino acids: CASRAGTAYGYTF. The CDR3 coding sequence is TGTGCCAGCAGAGCCGGGACAGCCTATGGCTACACCTTC.

This chain's CDR3 is CASSHGGTGTNQPQHF. Written as DNA, the CDR3 is TGTGCCAGCAGTCACGGGGGCACAGGTACCAATCAGCCCCAGCATTTT. The chain has TRBV28 and TRBJ1-5; D possibly corresponds to TRBD1 (6 bases). V lost 5 bases, J lost 3 bases, and 17 bases lay in between. Germline CDR1 and CDR2: MDHEN and SYDVKM. The CDR3 sequence is 16 residues long. The variable domain in full, completed from reference TRBV28 and TRBJ1-5, reads DVKVTQSSRYLVKRTGEKVFLECVQDMDHENMFWYRQDPGLGLRLIYFSYDVKMKEKGDIPEGYSVSREKKERFSLILESASTNQTSMYLCASSHGGTGTNQPQHFGDGTRLSIL.

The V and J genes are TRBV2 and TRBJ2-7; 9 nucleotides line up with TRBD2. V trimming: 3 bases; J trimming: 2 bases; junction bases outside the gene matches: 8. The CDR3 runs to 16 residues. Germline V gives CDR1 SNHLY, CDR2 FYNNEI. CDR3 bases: TGTGCCAGCAGTGAGCATGCGGCGGGGGGGGCCTACGAGCAGTACTTC. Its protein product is CASSEHAAGGAYEQYF.

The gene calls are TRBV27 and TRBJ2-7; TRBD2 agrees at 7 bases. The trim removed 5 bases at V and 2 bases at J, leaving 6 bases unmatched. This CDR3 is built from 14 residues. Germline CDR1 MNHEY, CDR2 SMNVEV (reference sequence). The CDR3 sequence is CASSPSGVAYEQYV. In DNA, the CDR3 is TGTGCCAGCAGTCCCAGCGGGGTAGCCTACGAGCAGTACGTC.

Here the CDR3 DNA reads TGCGCCAGCAGCCAAGATAACGGGAAAACGTTCTTC. The encoded protein is CASSQDNGKTFF. The genes are TRBV4-1 and TRBJ2-1, with D possibly TRBD2 on 5 matching bases. There are 12 residues in the CDR3. V dropped 0 bases and J dropped 15 bases, with 12 bases sitting between them. Looked up from germline, CDR1 is MGHRA and CDR2 is YSYEKL.

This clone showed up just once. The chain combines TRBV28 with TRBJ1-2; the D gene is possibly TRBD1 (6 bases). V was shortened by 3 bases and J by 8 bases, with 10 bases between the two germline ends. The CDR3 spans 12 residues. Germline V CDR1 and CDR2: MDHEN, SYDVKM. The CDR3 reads CASSFGGQGYTF. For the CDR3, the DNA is TGTGCCAGCAGTTTCGGGGGGCAAGGCTACACCTTC.

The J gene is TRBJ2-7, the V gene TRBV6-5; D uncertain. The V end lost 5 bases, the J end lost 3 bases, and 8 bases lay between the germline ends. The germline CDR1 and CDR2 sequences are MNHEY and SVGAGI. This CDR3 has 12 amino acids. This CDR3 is CASSPDFYEQYF. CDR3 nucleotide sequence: TGTGCCAGCAGTCCCGACTTCTACGAGCAGTACTTC.

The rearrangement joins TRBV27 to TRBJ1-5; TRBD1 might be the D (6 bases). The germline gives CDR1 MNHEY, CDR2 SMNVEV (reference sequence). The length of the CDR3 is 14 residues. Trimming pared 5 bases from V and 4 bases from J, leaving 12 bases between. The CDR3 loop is CASSTTGSNQPQHF. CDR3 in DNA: TGTGCCAGCAGTACGACAGGATCGAATCAGCCCCAGCATTTT.

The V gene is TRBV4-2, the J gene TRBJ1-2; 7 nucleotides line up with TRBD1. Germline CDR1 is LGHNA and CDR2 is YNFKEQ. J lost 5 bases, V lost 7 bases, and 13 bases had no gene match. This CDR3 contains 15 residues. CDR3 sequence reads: CASNGGGQPYYGYTF. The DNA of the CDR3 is TGTGCCAGCAACGGAGGGGGCCAGCCATATTATGGCTACACCTTC.

CDR3 DNA: TGCAGCGTCTTTAGGTCTCAGCGGGGATTGACTGAAGCTTTCTTT. This codes for CSVFRSQRGLTEAFF. J is TRBJ1-1 and V is TRBV29-1, with D uncertain. The V end was cut by 6 bases, the J end by 5 bases, with 22 bases between. The germline CDR1 and CDR2 sequences are SQVTM and ANQGSEA. The length of the CDR3 is 15 residues.

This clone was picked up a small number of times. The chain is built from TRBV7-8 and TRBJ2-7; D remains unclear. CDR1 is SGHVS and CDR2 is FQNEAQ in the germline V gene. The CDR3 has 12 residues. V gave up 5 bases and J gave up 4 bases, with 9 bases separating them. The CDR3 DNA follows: TGTGCCAGCAGCCATCCGCTATACGAGCAGTACGTC. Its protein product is CASSHPLYEQYV.

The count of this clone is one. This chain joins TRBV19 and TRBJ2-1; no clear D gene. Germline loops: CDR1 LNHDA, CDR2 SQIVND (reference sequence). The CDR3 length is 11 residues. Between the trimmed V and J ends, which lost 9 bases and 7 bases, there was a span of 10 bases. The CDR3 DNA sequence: TGTGCCAGCGTAGGGCGAAATGAGCAGTTCTTC. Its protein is CASVGRNEQFF.

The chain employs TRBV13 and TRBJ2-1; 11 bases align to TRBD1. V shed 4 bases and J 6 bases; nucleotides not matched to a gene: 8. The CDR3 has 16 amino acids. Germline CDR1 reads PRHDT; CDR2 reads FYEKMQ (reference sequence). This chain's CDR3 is CASSSWGTGGSNEQFF. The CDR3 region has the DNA TGTGCCAGCAGCTCCTGGGGGACAGGGGGTTCCAATGAGCAGTTCTTC.

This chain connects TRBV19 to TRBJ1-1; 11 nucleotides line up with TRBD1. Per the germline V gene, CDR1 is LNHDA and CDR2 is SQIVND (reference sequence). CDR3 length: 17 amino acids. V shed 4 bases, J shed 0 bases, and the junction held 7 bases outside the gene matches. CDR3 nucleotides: TGTGCCAGTAGTACCCCCCGGGACAGGGGGTTGAACACTGAAGCTTTCTTT. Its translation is CASSTPRDRGLNTEAFF. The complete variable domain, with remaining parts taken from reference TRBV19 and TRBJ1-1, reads DGGITQSPKYLFRKEGQNVTLSCEQNLNHDAMYWYRQDPGQGLRLIYYSQIVNDFQKGDIAEGYSVSREKKESFPLTVTSAQKNPTAFYLCASSTPRDRGLNTEAFFGQGTRLTVV.

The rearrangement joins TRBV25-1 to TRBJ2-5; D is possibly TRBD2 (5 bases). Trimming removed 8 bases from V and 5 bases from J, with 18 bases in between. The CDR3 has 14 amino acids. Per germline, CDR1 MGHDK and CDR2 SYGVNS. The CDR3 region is CASQPRALGETQYF. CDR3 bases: TGTGCCAGCCAGCCGAGGGCCCTCGGTGAGACCCAGTACTTC.

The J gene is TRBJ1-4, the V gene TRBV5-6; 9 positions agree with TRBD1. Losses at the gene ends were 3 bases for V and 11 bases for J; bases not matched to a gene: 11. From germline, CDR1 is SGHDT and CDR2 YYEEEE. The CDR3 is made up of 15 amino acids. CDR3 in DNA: TGTGCCAGCAGCTGGGGTCCCGGGACAGGGTCCAAACTGTTTTTT. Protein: CASSWGPGTGSKLFF.

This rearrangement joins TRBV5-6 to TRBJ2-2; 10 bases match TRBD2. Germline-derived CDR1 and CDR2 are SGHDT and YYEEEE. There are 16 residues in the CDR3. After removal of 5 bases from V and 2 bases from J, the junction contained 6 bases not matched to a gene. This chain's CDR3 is CASRLAGELNTGELFF. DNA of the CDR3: TGTGCCAGCAGGCTAGCGGGGGAACTAAACACCGGGGAGCTGTTTTTT.

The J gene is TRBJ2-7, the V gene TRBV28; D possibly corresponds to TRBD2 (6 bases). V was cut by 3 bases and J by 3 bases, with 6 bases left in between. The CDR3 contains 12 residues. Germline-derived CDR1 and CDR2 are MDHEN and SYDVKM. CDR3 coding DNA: TGTGCCAGCAGTTTGGGGGGCTACGAGCAGTACTTC. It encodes CASSLGGYEQYF.

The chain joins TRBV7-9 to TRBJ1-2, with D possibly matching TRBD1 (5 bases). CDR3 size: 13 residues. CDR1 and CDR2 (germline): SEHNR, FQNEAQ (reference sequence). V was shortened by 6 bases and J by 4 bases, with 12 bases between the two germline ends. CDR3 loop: CASSRRDGYGYTF. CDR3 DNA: TGTGCCAGCAGTCGCCGGGACGGCTATGGCTACACCTTC.

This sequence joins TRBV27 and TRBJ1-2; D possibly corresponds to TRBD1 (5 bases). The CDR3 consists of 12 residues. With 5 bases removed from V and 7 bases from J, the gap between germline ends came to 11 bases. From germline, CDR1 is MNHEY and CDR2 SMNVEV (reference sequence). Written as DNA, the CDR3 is TGTGCCAGCAGTCCCAGGGAGGGTGGCTACACCTTC. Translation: CASSPREGGYTF.

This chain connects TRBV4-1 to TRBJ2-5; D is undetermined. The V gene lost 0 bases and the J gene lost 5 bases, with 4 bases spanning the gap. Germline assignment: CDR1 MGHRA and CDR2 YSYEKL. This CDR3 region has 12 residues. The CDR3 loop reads CASSQDKETQYF. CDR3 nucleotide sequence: TGCGCCAGCAGCCAAGATAAGGAGACCCAGTACTTC.